This TCR beta chain was sequenced for a study of blood T cell repertoires in COVID-19. Study-level background: Samples of COVID-19 (acute and convalescent) were obtained from the United States, Italy and Spain. Sources were T cells, B-cell-depleted T cells, or PBMCs; the material itself was cDNA or gDNA.

Assay: immunoSEQ multiplex PCR; the TCRdb copy retains only in-frame clones and omits some. The sample shows fewer than 250,000 clones, 85% to 90% of them seen only once. Germline V gene data show CDR1 as MDHEN and CDR2 as SYDVKM. Trimming removed 11 bases from V and 4 bases from J, with 15 bases in between. This CDR3 spans 12 amino acids. V gene TRBV28 combines with J gene TRBJ2-7; possibly TRBD1 for D (6 bases). This TCR was sampled from a woman aged 60-70 years with acute or convalescent COVID-19. Sequenced input: peripheral blood. This CDR3 is CASGTNWYEQYF. The CDR3 DNA follows: TGTGCCTCCGGGACAAACTGGTACGAGCAGTACTTC.